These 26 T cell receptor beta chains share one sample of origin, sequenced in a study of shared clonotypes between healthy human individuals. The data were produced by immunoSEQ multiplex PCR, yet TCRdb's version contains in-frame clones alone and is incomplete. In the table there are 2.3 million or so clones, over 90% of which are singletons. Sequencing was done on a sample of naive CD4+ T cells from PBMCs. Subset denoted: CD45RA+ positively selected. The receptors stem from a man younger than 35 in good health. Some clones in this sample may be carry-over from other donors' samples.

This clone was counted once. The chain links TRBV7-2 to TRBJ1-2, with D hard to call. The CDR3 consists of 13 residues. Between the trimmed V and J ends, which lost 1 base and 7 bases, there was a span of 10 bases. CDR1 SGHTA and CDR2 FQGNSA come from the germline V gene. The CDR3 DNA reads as TGTGCCAGCAGCTTAGGAGGGATAGGTGGCTACACCTTC. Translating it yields CASSLGGIGGYTF.

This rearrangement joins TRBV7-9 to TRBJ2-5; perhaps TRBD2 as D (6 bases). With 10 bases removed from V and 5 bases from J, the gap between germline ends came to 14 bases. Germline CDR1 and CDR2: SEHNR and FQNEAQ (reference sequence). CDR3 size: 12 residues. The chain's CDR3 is CATGGGYETQYF. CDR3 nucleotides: TGTGCCACCGGGGGAGGTTACGAGACCCAGTACTTC. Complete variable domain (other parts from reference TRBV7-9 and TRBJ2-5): DTGVSQNPRHKITKRGQNVTFRCDPISEHNRLYWYRQTLGQGPEFLTYFQNEAQLEKSRLLSDRFSAERPKGSFSTLEIQRTEQGDSAMYLCATGGGYETQYFGPGTRLLVL.

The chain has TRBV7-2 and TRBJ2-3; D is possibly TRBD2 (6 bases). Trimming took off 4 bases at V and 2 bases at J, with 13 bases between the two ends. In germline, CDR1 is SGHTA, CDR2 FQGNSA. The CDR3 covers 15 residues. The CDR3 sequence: CASSYGAGATDTQYF. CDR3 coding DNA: TGTGCCAGCAGCTACGGAGCGGGCGCCACAGATACGCAGTATTTT.

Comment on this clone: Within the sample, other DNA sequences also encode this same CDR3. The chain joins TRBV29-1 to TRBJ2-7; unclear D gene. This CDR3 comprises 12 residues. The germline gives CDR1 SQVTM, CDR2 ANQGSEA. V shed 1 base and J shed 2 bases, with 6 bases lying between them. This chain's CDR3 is CSVEGRAYEQYF. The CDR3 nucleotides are TGCAGCGTTGAAGGACGGGCCTACGAGCAGTACTTC.

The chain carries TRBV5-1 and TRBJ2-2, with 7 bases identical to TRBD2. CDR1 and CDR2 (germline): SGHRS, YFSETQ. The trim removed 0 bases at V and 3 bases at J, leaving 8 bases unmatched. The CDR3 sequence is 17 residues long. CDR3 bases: TGCGCCAGCAGCTTGGCCTCGGGAGGAGGGGACACCGGGGAGCTGTTTTTT. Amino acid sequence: CASSLASGGGDTGELFF.

CDR3 DNA sequence: TGTGCCAGCAGCCGCGAGGGGGGCGGATACGAGCAGTACTTC. Encoded protein: CASSREGGGYEQYF. This chain links TRBV7-8 with TRBJ2-7; D tentatively reads TRBD1 or TRBD2 (6 bases each). Germline CDR1 is SGHVS and CDR2 is FQNEAQ. Trimming cost V 5 bases and J 4 bases, with 15 bases left between them. This CDR3 is 14 amino acids long.

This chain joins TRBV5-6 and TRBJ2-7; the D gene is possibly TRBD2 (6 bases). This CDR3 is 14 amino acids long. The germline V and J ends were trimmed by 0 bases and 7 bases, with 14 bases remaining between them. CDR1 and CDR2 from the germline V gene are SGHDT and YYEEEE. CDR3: CASSLAAGSGEQYF. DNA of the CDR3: TGTGCCAGCAGCTTGGCCGCCGGGAGTGGGGAGCAGTACTTC.

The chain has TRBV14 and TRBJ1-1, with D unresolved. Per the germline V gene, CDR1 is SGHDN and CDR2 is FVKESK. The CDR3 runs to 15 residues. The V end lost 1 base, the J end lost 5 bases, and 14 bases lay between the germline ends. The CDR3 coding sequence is TGTGCCAGCAGCCAAGTAGAAGCCGAACGGACTGAAGCTTTCTTT. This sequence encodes CASSQVEAERTEAFF.

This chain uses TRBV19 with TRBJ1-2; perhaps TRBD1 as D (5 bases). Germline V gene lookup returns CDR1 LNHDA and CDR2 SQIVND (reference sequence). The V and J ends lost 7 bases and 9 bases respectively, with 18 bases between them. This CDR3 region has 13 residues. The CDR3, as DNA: TGTGCCAGTATAGGGACGGGGCTTCCACGCTACACCTTC. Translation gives CASIGTGLPRYTF. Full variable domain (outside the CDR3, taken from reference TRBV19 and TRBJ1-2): DGGITQSPKYLFRKEGQNVTLSCEQNLNHDAMYWYRQDPGQGLRLIYYSQIVNDFQKGDIAEGYSVSREKKESFPLTVTSAQKNPTAFYLCASIGTGLPRYTFGSGTRLTVV.

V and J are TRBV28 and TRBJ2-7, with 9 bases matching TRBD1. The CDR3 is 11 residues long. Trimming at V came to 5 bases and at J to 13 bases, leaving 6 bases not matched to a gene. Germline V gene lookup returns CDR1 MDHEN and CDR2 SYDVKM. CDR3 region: CASSPDRGLYF. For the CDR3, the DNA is TGTGCCAGCAGTCCGGACAGGGGCTTATACTTC.

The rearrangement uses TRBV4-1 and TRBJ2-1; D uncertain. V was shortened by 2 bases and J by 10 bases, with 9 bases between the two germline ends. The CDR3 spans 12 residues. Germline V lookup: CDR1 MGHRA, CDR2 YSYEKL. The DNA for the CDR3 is TGCGCCAGCAGCCAAATGTGGCCAGAGCAGTTCTTC. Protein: CASSQMWPEQFF.

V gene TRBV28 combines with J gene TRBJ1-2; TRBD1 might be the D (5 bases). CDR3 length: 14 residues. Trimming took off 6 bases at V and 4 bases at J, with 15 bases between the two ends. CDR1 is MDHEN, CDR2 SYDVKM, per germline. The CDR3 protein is CASSKTEAGYGYTF. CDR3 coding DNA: TGTGCCAGCAGCAAGACAGAGGCGGGCTATGGCTACACCTTC.

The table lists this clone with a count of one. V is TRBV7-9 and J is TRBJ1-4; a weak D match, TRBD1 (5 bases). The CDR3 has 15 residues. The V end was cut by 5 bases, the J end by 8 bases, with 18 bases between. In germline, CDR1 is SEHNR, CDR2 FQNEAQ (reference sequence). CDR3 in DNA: TGTGCCAGCAGCACCCTTCCGGGGGATATCGAAAAACTGTTTTTT. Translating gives CASSTLPGDIEKLFF.

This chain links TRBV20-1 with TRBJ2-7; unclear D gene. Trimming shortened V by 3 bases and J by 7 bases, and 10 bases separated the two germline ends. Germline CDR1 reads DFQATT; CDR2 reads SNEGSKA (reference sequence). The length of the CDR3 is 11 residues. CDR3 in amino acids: CSARSVGEQYF. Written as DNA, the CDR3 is TGCAGTGCTAGGAGCGTTGGAGAGCAGTACTTC.

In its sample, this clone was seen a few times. The CDR3 DNA is TGTGCCAGCAGCTCCGGGACAGGGGGCGCAGATACGCAGTATTTT. It specifies CASSSGTGGADTQYF. The V and J genes are TRBV6-4 and TRBJ2-3; TRBD1 matches 12 bases. V trimming: 6 bases; J trimming: 4 bases; junction bases outside the gene matches: 5. CDR1 MRHNA and CDR2 SNTAGT come from the germline V gene. CDR3 length equals 15 residues.

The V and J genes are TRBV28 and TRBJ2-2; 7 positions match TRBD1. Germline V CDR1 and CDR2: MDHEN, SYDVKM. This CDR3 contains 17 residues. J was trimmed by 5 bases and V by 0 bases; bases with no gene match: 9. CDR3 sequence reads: CASSLWTGSPRTGELFF. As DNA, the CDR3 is TGTGCCAGCAGTTTATGGACAGGGAGCCCGAGAACCGGGGAGCTGTTTTTT.

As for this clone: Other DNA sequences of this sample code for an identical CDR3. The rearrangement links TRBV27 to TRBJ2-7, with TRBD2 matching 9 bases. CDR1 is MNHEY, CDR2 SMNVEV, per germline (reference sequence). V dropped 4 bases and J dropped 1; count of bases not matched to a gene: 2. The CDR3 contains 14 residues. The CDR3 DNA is TGTGCCAGCAGTTCGGCGGGAGGGTCCTACGAGCAGTACTTC. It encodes CASSSAGGSYEQYF.

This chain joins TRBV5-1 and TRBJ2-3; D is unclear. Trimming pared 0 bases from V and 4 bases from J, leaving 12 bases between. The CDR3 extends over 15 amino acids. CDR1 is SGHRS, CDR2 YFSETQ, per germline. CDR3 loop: CASSLVGTEADTQYF. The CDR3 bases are TGCGCCAGCAGCTTGGTTGGCACCGAAGCAGATACGCAGTATTTT.

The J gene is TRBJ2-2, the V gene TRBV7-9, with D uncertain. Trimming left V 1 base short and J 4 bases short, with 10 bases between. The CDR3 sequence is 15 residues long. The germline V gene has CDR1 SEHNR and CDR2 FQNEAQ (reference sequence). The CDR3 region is CASSLGQPFTGELFF. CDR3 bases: TGTGCCAGCAGCTTAGGGCAGCCTTTCACCGGGGAGCTGTTTTTT.

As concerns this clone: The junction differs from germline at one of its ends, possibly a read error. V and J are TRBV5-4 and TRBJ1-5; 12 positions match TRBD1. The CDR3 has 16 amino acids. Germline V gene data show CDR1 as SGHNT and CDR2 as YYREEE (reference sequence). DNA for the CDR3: TGCGCCAGCAGCCGCAGCATGGGACAGGGGGCTCAGCCCCAGCATTTT. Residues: CASSRSMGQGAQPQHF.

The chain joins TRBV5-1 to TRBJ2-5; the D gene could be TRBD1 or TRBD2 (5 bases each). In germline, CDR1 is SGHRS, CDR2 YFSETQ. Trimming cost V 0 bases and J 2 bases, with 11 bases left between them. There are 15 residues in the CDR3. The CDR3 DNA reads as TGCGCCAGCAGCTTGGGATTTGGGGGTCAAGAGACCCAGTACTTC. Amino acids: CASSLGFGGQETQYF.

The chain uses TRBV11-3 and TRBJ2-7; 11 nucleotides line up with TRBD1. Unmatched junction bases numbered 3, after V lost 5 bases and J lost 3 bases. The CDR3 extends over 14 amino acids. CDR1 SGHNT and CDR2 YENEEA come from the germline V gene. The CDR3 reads CASSRGTGGYEQYF. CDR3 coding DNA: TGTGCCAGCAGCCGCGGGACAGGGGGCTACGAGCAGTACTTC.

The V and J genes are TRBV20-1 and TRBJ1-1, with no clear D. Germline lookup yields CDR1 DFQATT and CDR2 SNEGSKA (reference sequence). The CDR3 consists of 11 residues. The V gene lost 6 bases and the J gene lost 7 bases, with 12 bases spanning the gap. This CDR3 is CSAKLTLEAFF. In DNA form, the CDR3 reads TGCAGTGCCAAATTAACACTTGAAGCTTTCTTT.

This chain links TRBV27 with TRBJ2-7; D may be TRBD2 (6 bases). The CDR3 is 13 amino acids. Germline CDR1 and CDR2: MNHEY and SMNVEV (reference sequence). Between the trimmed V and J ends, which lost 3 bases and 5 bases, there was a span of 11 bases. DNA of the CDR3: TGTGCCAGCAGTTTTGGAGGGCCCAACGAGCAGTACTTC. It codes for CASSFGGPNEQYF.

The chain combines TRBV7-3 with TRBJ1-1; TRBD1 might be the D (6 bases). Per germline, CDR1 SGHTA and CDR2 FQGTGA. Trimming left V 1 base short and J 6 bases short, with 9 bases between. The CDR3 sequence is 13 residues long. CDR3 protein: CASSLIRTAEAFF. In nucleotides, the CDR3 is TGTGCCAGCAGCTTAATCCGGACAGCTGAAGCTTTCTTT.

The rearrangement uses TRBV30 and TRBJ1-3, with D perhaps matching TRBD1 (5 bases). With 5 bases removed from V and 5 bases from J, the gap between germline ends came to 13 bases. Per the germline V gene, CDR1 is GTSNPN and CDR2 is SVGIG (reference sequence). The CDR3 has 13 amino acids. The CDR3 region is CAWATGHRNTIYF. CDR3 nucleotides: TGTGCCTGGGCCACAGGACATAGAAACACCATATATTTT.